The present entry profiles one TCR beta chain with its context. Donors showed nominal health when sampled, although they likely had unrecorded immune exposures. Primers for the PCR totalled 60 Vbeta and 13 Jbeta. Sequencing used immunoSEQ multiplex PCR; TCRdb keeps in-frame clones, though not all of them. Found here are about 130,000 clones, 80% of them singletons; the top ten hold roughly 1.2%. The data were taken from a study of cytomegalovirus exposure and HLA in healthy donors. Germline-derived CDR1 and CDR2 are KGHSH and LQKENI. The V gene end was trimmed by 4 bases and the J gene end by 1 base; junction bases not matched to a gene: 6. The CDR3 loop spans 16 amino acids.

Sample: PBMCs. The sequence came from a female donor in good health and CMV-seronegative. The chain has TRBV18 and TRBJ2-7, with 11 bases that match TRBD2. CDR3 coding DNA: TGTGCCAGCTCACAACTAGCGGGGGCTGCATCCTACGAGCAGTACTTC. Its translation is CASSQLAGAASYEQYF.